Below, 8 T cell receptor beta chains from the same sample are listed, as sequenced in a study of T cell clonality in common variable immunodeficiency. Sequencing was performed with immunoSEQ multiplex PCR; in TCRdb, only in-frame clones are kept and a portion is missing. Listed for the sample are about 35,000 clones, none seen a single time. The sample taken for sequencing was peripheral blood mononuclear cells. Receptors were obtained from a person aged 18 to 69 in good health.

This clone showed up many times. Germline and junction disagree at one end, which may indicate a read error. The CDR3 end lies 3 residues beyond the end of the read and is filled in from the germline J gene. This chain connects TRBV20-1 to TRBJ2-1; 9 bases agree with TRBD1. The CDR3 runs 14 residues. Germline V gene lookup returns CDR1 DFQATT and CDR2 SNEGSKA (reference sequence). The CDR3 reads CSAPRTGVYSEQFF. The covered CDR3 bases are TGCAGTGCTCCTCGGACAGGGGTCTACAGTGAG.

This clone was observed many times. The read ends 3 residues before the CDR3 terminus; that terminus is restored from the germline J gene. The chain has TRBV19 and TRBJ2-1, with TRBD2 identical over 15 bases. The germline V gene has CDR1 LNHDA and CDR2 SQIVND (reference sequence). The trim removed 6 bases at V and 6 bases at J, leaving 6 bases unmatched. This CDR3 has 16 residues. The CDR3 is CASRRGLAGGGNEQFF. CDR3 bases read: TGTGCCAGTAGAAGGGGACTAGCGGGGGGAGGCAATGAG.

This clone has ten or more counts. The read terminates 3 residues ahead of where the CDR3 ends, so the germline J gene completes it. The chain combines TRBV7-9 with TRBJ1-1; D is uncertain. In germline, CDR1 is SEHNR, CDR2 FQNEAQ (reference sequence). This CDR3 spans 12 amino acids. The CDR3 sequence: CASSPPDSRAFF. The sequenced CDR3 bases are TGTGCCAGCAGCCCTCCGGACTCCCGG.

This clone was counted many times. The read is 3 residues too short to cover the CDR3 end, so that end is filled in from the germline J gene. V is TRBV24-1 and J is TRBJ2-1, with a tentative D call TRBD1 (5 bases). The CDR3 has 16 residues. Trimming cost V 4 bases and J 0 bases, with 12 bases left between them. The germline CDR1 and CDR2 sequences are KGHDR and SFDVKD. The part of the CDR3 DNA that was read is TGTGCCACCAGTGACTCCGACAGAAACTCCTACAATGAG. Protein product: CATSDSDRNSYNE. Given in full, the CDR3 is CATSDSDRNSYNEQFF.

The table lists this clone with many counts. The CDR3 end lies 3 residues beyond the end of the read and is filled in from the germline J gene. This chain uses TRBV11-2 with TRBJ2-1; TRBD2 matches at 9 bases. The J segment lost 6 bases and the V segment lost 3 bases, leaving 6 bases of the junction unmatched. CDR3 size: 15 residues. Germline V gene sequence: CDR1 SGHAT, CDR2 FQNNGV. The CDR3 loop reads CASSFAGGGRNEQFF. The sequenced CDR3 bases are TGTGCCAGCAGCTTTGCGGGAGGGGGTCGCAATGAG.

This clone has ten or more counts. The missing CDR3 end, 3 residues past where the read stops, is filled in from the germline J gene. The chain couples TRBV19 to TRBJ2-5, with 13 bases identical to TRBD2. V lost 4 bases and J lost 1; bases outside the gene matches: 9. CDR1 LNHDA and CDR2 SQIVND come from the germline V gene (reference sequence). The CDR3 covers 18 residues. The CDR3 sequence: CASSSQSGTSGTQETQYF. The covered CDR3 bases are TGTGCCAGTAGTAGCCAATCCGGGACTAGCGGGACCCAAGAGACC.

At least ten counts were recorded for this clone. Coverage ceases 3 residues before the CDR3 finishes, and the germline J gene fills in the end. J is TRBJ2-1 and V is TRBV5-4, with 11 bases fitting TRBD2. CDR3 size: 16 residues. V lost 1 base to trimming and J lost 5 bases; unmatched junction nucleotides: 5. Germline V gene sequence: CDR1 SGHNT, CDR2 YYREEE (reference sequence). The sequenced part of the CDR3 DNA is TGTGCCAGCAGCTTGTCGGCTAGCGGGGGGAACAATGAG. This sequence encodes CASSLSASGGNNE. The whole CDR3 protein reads CASSLSASGGNNEQFF.

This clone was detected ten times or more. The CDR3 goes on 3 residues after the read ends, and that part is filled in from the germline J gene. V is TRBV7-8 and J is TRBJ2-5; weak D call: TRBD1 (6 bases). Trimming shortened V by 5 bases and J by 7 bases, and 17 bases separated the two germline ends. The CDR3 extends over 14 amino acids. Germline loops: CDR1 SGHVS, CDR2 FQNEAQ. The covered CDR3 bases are TGTGCCAGCAGCCCTAATGACAGGCCCACGACC. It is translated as CASSPNDRPTT. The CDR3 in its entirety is CASSPNDRPTTQYF. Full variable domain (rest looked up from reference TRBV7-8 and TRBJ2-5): GAGVSQSPRYKVAKRGQDVALRCDPISGHVSLFWYQQALGQGPEFLTYFQNEAQLDKSGLPSDRFFAERPEGSVSTLKIQRTQQEDSAVYLCASSPNDRPTTQYFGPGTRLLVL.